The 21 T cell receptor beta chains below come from one sample, sequenced in a study of OX40 agonist ivuxolimab in advanced cancers. Clones were read by immunoSEQ multiplex PCR, and TCRdb kept only the in-frame ones, dropping some. Among under 25,000 clones listed, approximately 73% were seen once. The specimen was CD4+ or CD8+ T cells sorted from blood, collected in a trial of the OX40 agonist ivuxolimab. The receptors come from an adult with an advanced solid tumor such as melanoma, head and neck, liver or kidney cancer.

The CDR3 spells CASSILDTDTQYF. The CDR3 bases are TGTGCCAGTAGTATCTTGGACACAGATACGCAGTATTTT. V and J are TRBV19 and TRBJ2-3; D remains unclear. CDR3 length: 13 residues. Germline V CDR1 and CDR2: LNHDA, SQIVND (reference sequence). V was pared by 3 bases and J by 2 bases, with 6 bases between.

This rearrangement joins TRBV5-5 to TRBJ1-1; D gene ambiguous. This CDR3 is 12 amino acids long. V lost 5 bases and J lost 3, with 8 bases in between. Germline-derived CDR1 and CDR2 are SGHKS and YYEKEE (reference sequence). CDR3 sequence: CASRPDYTEAFF. CDR3 coding DNA: TGTGCCAGCAGACCGGACTACACTGAAGCTTTCTTT.

The V and J genes are TRBV15 and TRBJ2-5, with D perhaps matching TRBD2 (5 bases). The ends were cut back, 1 base at V and 1 base at J, with 19 bases in the middle. Germline-derived CDR1 and CDR2 are LNHNV and YYDKDF (reference sequence). The CDR3 consists of 18 residues. CDR3 bases: TGTGCCACCAGCAGAGGACGAGGGTATATTGGCCTCCAAGAGACCCAGTACTTC. Translated, it gives CATSRGRGYIGLQETQYF.

This rearrangement joins TRBV19 to TRBJ1-2; 7 bases align to TRBD1. Germline V gene lookup returns CDR1 LNHDA and CDR2 SQIVND (reference sequence). V lost 5 bases, J lost 0 bases, and 9 bases stayed unmatched. The CDR3 covers 16 residues. CDR3 nucleotide sequence: TGTGCCAGTAGTCTGGGACAGCTTCTACCTAACTATGGCTACACCTTC. Protein: CASSLGQLLPNYGYTF.

On this clone: In the same sample, other DNA sequences code for this CDR3. The V and J genes are TRBV28 and TRBJ2-1, with 10 nucleotides matching TRBD2. There are 17 residues in the CDR3. Germline V gene lookup returns CDR1 MDHEN and CDR2 SYDVKM. J was trimmed by 4 bases and V by 2 bases; bases with no gene match: 8. The CDR3 here is CASSLILAGASYNEQFF. The DNA of the CDR3 is TGTGCCAGCAGTTTAATCCTAGCGGGAGCGTCATACAATGAGCAGTTCTTC.

The genes are TRBV7-8 and TRBJ1-5; a possible D gene is TRBD1 (5 bases). Germline CDR1 reads SGHVS; CDR2 reads FQNEAQ. The CDR3 has 13 residues. Trimming removed 1 base at V and 5 bases at J, with 6 bases between. In DNA, the CDR3 is TGTGCCAGCAGCTTAGGGGGGGATCAGCCCCAGCATTTT. This encodes CASSLGGDQPQHF.

This chain's CDR3 is CASSKSSYNEQFF. The CDR3, as DNA: TGTGCCAGCAGTAAATCCTCCTACAATGAGCAGTTCTTC. The chain employs TRBV27 and TRBJ2-1; no clear D. CDR3 length: 13 amino acids. V was cut by 5 bases and J by 0 bases, with 5 bases left in between. Germline assignment: CDR1 MNHEY and CDR2 SMNVEV (reference sequence).

At least ten counts were recorded for this clone. This chain joins TRBV5-6 and TRBJ2-7; TRBD1 matches 12 bases. CDR1 and CDR2 (germline): SGHDT, YYEEEE. This CDR3 contains 15 residues. V lost 7 bases to trimming and J lost 5 bases; unmatched junction nucleotides: 10. The CDR3 DNA follows: TGTGCCAGCTCCTATCCGGGACAGGGGGCGAACGAGCAGTACTTC. Encoded protein: CASSYPGQGANEQYF.

V is TRBV7-9 and J is TRBJ1-2; no reliable D call. This CDR3 contains 13 residues. Looked up from germline, CDR1 is SEHNR and CDR2 is FQNEAQ (reference sequence). V shed 3 bases and J shed 2 bases, with 7 bases lying between them. This CDR3 is CASSLLGNYGYTF. Written as DNA, the CDR3 is TGTGCCAGCAGCTTGCTTGGGAACTATGGCTACACCTTC. The full variable domain, rest sourced from reference TRBV7-9 and TRBJ1-2, is DTGVSQNPRHKITKRGQNVTFRCDPISEHNRLYWYRQTLGQGPEFLTYFQNEAQLEKSRLLSDRFSAERPKGSFSTLEIQRTEQGDSAMYLCASSLLGNYGYTFGSGTRLTVV.

The chain combines TRBV27 with TRBJ1-2, with D unresolved. CDR1 is MNHEY and CDR2 is SMNVEV in the germline V gene (reference sequence). The ends were cut back, 2 bases at V and 1 base at J, with 11 bases in the middle. CDR3 length: 15 amino acids. The CDR3 DNA follows: TGTGCCAGCAGTTTAAGTGGTGGCAGTAACTATGGCTACACCTTC. Translated, it gives CASSLSGGSNYGYTF.

The chain has TRBV6-1 and TRBJ2-3, with 14 bases matching TRBD2. The CDR3 extends over 18 amino acids. V dropped 1 base and J dropped 2; count of bases not matched to a gene: 5. The germline V gene has CDR1 MNHNS and CDR2 SASEGT. CDR3 in amino acids: CASSEGTSGGFFTDTQYF. CDR3 sequence (DNA): TGTGCCAGCAGTGAAGGGACTAGCGGGGGGTTTTTCACAGATACGCAGTATTTT.

This clone was recorded once. CDR3 nucleotides: TGTGCCAGCAGCGACGGATCCTGGGGAACCGGGGAGCTGTTTTTT. It encodes CASSDGSWGTGELFF. J is TRBJ2-2 and V is TRBV7-2; unclear D gene. The germline CDR1 and CDR2 sequences are SGHTA and FQGNSA. Trimming took off 5 bases at V and 5 bases at J, with 15 bases between the two ends. This CDR3 comprises 15 residues.

The rearrangement joins TRBV6-4 to TRBJ2-1; D gene unclear. Germline CDR1 MRHNA, CDR2 SNTAGT. The CDR3 has 14 amino acids. Deletions cut 0 bases from V and 6 bases from J, with 9 bases between. CDR3 nucleotides: TGTGCCAGCAGTGACTCGGATACCATCAATGAGCAGTTCTTC. Residues: CASSDSDTINEQFF.

The rearrangement joins TRBV7-3 to TRBJ1-2, with D unclear. CDR3 length: 13 residues. Trimming pared 5 bases from V and 4 bases from J, leaving 11 bases between. The germline gives CDR1 SGHTA, CDR2 FQGTGA. The CDR3 sequence: CASSPDGSYGYTF. Here the CDR3 DNA reads TGTGCCAGCAGCCCTGACGGTTCCTATGGCTACACCTTC.

The rearrangement links TRBV6-6 to TRBJ1-2; 8 nucleotides agree with TRBD1. Germline trimming cut 4 bases from V and 5 bases from J; bases unmatched to any gene: 6. This CDR3 is built from 14 residues. CDR1 is MNHNY and CDR2 is SVGAGI in the germline V gene (reference sequence). The chain's CDR3 is CASSLAGGGYGYTF. DNA for the CDR3: TGTGCCAGCAGTTTGGCAGGGGGCGGGTATGGCTACACCTTC.

This clone was observed a handful of times. This chain's CDR3 is CASSKEEGSYNEQFF. DNA for the CDR3: TGTGCCAGTAGTAAAGAGGAAGGCTCCTACAATGAGCAGTTCTTC. The gene calls are TRBV19 and TRBJ2-1, with D uncertain. V was trimmed by 4 bases and J by 0 bases, leaving 10 bases between them. Germline V CDR1 and CDR2: LNHDA, SQIVND (reference sequence). CDR3 length equals 15 residues.

CDR3 sequence reads: CASRERRSGEQYF. The CDR3 coding sequence is TGTGCCAGCAGAGAGAGGCGGTCGGGCGAGCAGTACTTC. This rearrangement joins TRBV13 to TRBJ2-7; no reliable D call. Germline CDR1 reads PRHDT; CDR2 reads FYEKMQ (reference sequence). Trimming removed 6 bases from V and 6 bases from J, with 15 bases in between. This CDR3 is built from 13 residues.

In this sample, this clone turned up many times. DNA of the CDR3: TGTGCCAGCAGTTTGGACGGCTTTAGCAATCAGCCCCAGCATTTT. Translated, it gives CASSLDGFSNQPQHF. The chain joins TRBV27 to TRBJ1-5; unclear D gene. Germline values: CDR1 MNHEY, CDR2 SMNVEV (reference sequence). The CDR3 consists of 15 residues. V was pared by 3 bases and J by 0 bases, with 9 bases between.

This chain joins TRBV2 and TRBJ1-1; 7 bases are a match to TRBD1. The V segment lost 4 bases and the J segment 0 bases; nucleotides outside the gene matches: 11. This CDR3 region has 17 residues. Germline CDR1 SNHLY, CDR2 FYNNEI. CDR3 sequence reads: CASSGSSGQTLNTEAFF. CDR3 nucleotide sequence: TGTGCCAGCAGTGGATCGTCGGGACAGACGCTGAACACTGAAGCTTTCTTT.

The CDR3 loop is CASSLAFNEQFF. CDR3 nucleotides: TGTGCCAGCAGCTTAGCTTTCAATGAGCAGTTCTTC. V gene TRBV7-9 combines with J gene TRBJ2-1; D gene unclear. The CDR3 contains 12 residues. Germline CDR1 SEHNR, CDR2 FQNEAQ (reference sequence). V was pared by 0 bases and J by 6 bases, with 3 bases between.

The chain couples TRBV7-9 to TRBJ2-5; 9 positions match TRBD1. The CDR3 totals 15 residues. Losses at the gene ends were 5 bases for V and 2 bases for J; bases not matched to a gene: 6. Germline V gene data show CDR1 as SEHNR and CDR2 as FQNEAQ (reference sequence). DNA for the CDR3: TGTGCCAGCAGCCCACCCGGGACAGGGCAAGAGACCCAGTACTTC. It yields the protein CASSPPGTGQETQYF.